The T cell receptor beta chain under discussion was sequenced for a study of blood T cell repertoires in COVID-19 (dated by TCRdb to about 2020). For the study in its entirety: Collaborator samples came from the United States, Italy and Spain and covered acute and convalescent phases of COVID-19. The material from the prospective study consisted of cDNA or gDNA derived from T cells, B-cell-depleted T cells, or PBMCs. The dataset comprised deeply sampled blood TCRbeta repertoires from subjects exposed to, actively infected with, or recovered from COVID-19. A freely available public database, intended as a resource for researchers studying the immune response to SARS-CoV-2, is where the repertoires were released. Samples came from the ongoing ImmuneRACE study (first 160 participants) plus 1,254 subjects from 6 global collaborators. The sample metadata nearly always contained a de-identified subject ID, COVID-19 status, age in years and sex. Where available, HLA class I and class II types were obtained from metadata supplied by the sample provider rather than from assay-based typing.

The CDR3 numbers 17 residues from cysteine through phenylalanine. Of the read, only the CDR3 DNA is kept; its 51 bases are in frame from base 1. After removal of 0 bases from V and 0 bases from J, the junction retains 6 bases not matched to a gene. The germline V gene sets CDR1 to ENHRY and CDR2 to SYGVKD. About this clone: This clone's antigen is unknown. Base-call qualities are not available, and no considerably larger clone is one nucleotide away.

The full study reports these points: Clinical and demographic metadata were provided uncurated, with the amount varying by source and participant.

Collaborating institutions collected whole blood in K2EDTA tubes following their own protocols. For TCRbeta analysis, collaborators shipped samples in one of three forms: frozen whole blood, isolated PBMCs, or DNA extracted from either of those sample types. TCRbeta CDR3 regions were amplified from genomic DNA using the immunoSEQ Assay, a bias-controlled multiplex PCR. As for the authors' bioinformatics: Nucleated cell counts per sample were estimated from amplification of reference gene primers within the assay. To quantify the absolute abundance of each unique TCRbeta CDR3 rearrangement, sequence reads were collapsed and filtered. For each sample, productive Simpson clonality was calculated as the square root of Simpson's diversity index over productive rearrangements. Imported from immuneACCESS, the table was reduced by TCRdb to in-frame sequences with V and J called. These copies leave out some clones; in studies compared against another copy, an unresolved V gene accounts for under half, and the cause of the remainder is not known. The DNA was the basis for D and trimming; V, J and clone size are from that table. A total of 30,000 to 50,000 clones appear in this sample, 80% of them only once. The leading ten clones occupy 35% to 45% of the sample.

The TCR originated in an older man with active or convalescent COVID-19. This receptor chain uses TRBV10-3 and TRBJ1-2, with 8 junctional bases fitting TRBD1. The sequenced sample consisted of peripheral blood. The DNA sequence reads TGTGCCATCAGTGAGTCCCGGACAGGGACCTCTAACTATGGCTACACCTTC. Its coded protein is CAISESRTGTSNYGYTF.